Listed here are 31 T cell receptor beta chains from one sample, sequenced in a study of blood T cell repertoires in COVID-19. Assay: immunoSEQ multiplex PCR; the TCRdb copy retains only in-frame clones and omits some. The repertoire holds almost 200,000 clones, with around four fifths as singletons. Sequencing was performed on peripheral blood. The source is a man aged 55 to 69 with COVID-19, enrolled during active disease.

In this sample, this clone turned up once. CDR3 nucleotides: TGTGCCATCAGTGAGGCTGGGGGCGGCACTGAAGCTTTCTTT. Translating it yields CAISEAGGGTEAFF. The V call is TRBV10-3, the J call TRBJ1-1, with TRBD1 as a possible D gene (6 bases). Germline CDR1 reads ENHRY; CDR2 reads SYGVKD. Trimming shortened V by 2 bases and J by 4 bases, and 11 bases separated the two germline ends. The CDR3 consists of 14 residues.

This chain's CDR3 is CASSSGRTDTQYF. The CDR3 coding sequence is TGTGCCAGCAGCTCCGGGAGGACAGATACGCAGTATTTT. V and J are TRBV5-5 and TRBJ2-3, with 7 positions matching TRBD2. Germline V gene lookup returns CDR1 SGHKS and CDR2 YYEKEE (reference sequence). The CDR3 length is 13 residues. Trimming at V came to 3 bases and at J to 3 bases, leaving 1 base not matched to a gene.

This clone was found a few times. V usage is TRBV11-2 and J usage is TRBJ1-2; TRBD1 matches 9 bases. CDR1 SGHAT and CDR2 FQNNGV come from the germline V gene. This CDR3 contains 14 residues. The ends lost 9 bases at V and 2 bases at J; junction bases unmatched: 7. CDR3 in amino acids: CASRTGTGNYGYTF. As DNA, the CDR3 is TGTGCCAGTAGAACCGGGACAGGGAACTATGGCTACACCTTC.

The genes are TRBV10-3 and TRBJ2-1; 11 bases map to TRBD2. V lost 5 bases, J lost 3 bases, and 3 bases stayed unmatched. The germline CDR1 and CDR2 sequences are ENHRY and SYGVKD. CDR3 length equals 15 residues. CDR3 DNA sequence: TGTGCCATCAGTCGACTAGCGGGACGCTACAATGAGCAGTTCTTC. It translates to CAISRLAGRYNEQFF.

This clone was seen a few times. The rearrangement links TRBV5-6 to TRBJ1-1; no clear D gene. CDR1 SGHDT and CDR2 YYEEEE come from the germline V gene. Trimming pared 6 bases from V and 5 bases from J, leaving 17 bases between. This CDR3 region has 14 residues. The CDR3 region is CASTSVKVRTEAFF. Written as DNA, the CDR3 is TGTGCCAGCACCTCCGTAAAAGTCAGGACTGAAGCTTTCTTT.

The rearrangement links TRBV5-1 to TRBJ1-2, with 10 bases aligning to TRBD1. V lost 1 base and J lost 6; bases outside the gene matches: 12. This CDR3 region has 17 residues. Germline V lookup: CDR1 SGHRS, CDR2 YFSETQ. The CDR3 protein is CASSLRPWDRGSDGYTF. In nucleotides, the CDR3 is TGCGCCAGCAGCTTGAGGCCTTGGGACAGGGGAAGCGATGGCTACACCTTC.

In its sample, this clone was seen once. The rearrangement links TRBV7-6 to TRBJ1-3, with D maybe TRBD1 (5 bases). V dropped 1 base and J dropped 0 bases, with 10 bases sitting between them. Germline values: CDR1 SGHVS, CDR2 FNYEAQ. The CDR3 length is 16 residues. For the CDR3, the DNA is TGTGCCAGCAGCTTAGGTGGGGACTCCTCTGGAAACACCATATATTTT. It specifies CASSLGGDSSGNTIYF. Full variable domain (outside the CDR3, taken from reference TRBV7-6 and TRBJ1-3): GAGVSQSPRYKVTKRGQDVALRCDPISGHVSLYWYRQALGQGPEFLTYFNYEAQQDKSGLPNDRFSAERPEGSISTLTIQRTEQRDSAMYRCASSLGGDSSGNTIYFGEGSWLTVV.

The V gene is TRBV25-1, the J gene TRBJ1-1; TRBD1 might be the D (5 bases). Germline loops: CDR1 MGHDK, CDR2 SYGVNS. Between the trimmed V and J ends, which lost 6 bases and 0 bases, there was a span of 14 bases. The CDR3 loop spans 15 amino acids. In DNA form, the CDR3 reads TGTGCCAGCAGGGCCCTGGGGCAGATGAACACTGAAGCTTTCTTT. Residues: CASRALGQMNTEAFF.

This chain uses TRBV14 with TRBJ1-6; D remains ambiguous. Trimming removed 0 bases from V and 5 bases from J, with 5 bases in between. CDR1 SGHDN and CDR2 FVKESK come from the germline V gene. The CDR3 is 14 residues long. CDR3 sequence reads: CASSQESNNSPLHF. The CDR3 coding sequence is TGTGCCAGCAGCCAAGAGAGTAATAATTCACCCCTCCACTTT. The full variable domain, in which reference TRBV14 and TRBJ1-6 provide the parts outside the CDR3, is EAGVTQFPSHSVIEKGQTVTLRCDPISGHDNLYWYRRVMGKEIKFLLHFVKESKQDESGMPNNRFLAERTGGTYSTLKVQPAELEDSGVYFCASSQESNNSPLHFGNGTRLTVT.

The count of this clone is one. V is TRBV7-2 and J is TRBJ1-2; TRBD1 is a possible D gene (6 bases). CDR3 length: 16 amino acids. Germline-derived CDR1 and CDR2 are SGHTA and FQGNSA. Trimming took off 0 bases at V and 4 bases at J, with 15 bases between the two ends. The CDR3, as DNA: TGTGCCAGCAGCTTAGCCTTGGGGGGGCGCCCCTATGGCTACACCTTC. Translating it yields CASSLALGGRPYGYTF. The full variable domain, with the rest looked up from reference TRBV7-2 and TRBJ1-2, is GAGVSQSPSNKVTEKGKDVELRCDPISGHTALYWYRQSLGQGLEFLIYFQGNSAPDKSGLPSDRFSAERTGGSVSTLTIQRTQQEDSAVYLCASSLALGGRPYGYTFGSGTRLTVV.

CDR3 in amino acids: CASSFDRGATNEKLFF. The CDR3 bases are TGTGCCAGCAGCTTTGACAGGGGTGCGACTAATGAAAAACTGTTTTTT. The chain couples TRBV5-4 to TRBJ1-4; TRBD1 matches at 8 bases. Germline assignment: CDR1 SGHNT and CDR2 YYREEE (reference sequence). This CDR3 is 16 amino acids long. V gave up 2 bases and J gave up 2 bases; unmatched junction bases: 5.

This sequence joins TRBV3-1 (or the pseudogene TRBV3-2) and TRBJ1-2, with 7 bases aligning to TRBD1. This CDR3 is 15 amino acids long. V lost 4 bases and J lost 4; bases outside the gene matches: 9. CDR1 and CDR2 (germline): LGHDT, YNNKEL (reference sequence). The chain's CDR3 is CASSPQGQKLYGYTF. The CDR3 nucleotides read TGTGCCAGCAGCCCTCAGGGACAGAAACTCTATGGCTACACCTTC.

This rearrangement joins TRBV30 to TRBJ1-4, with TRBD1 matching 9 bases. Germline CDR1 reads GTSNPN; CDR2 reads SVGIG (reference sequence). This CDR3 has 13 amino acids. Germline trimming cut 2 bases from V and 8 bases from J; bases unmatched to any gene: 3. CDR3 protein: CAWSTGTGEKLFF. The DNA of the CDR3 is TGTGCCTGGAGTACCGGGACAGGGGAAAAACTGTTTTTT.

The rearrangement joins TRBV2 to TRBJ1-2; no reliable D call. CDR1 SNHLY and CDR2 FYNNEI come from the germline V gene. With 2 bases removed from V and 5 bases from J, the gap between germline ends came to 6 bases. This CDR3 has 12 amino acids. The CDR3 region has the DNA TGTGCCAGCAGTGAATCAGGATATGGCTACACCTTC. Its translation: CASSESGYGYTF.

The chain links TRBV5-4 to TRBJ2-7; the D gene is possibly TRBD1 (6 bases). CDR1 SGHNT and CDR2 YYREEE come from the germline V gene (reference sequence). V was cut by 5 bases and J by 2 bases, with 8 bases left in between. The CDR3 is 12 amino acids. The CDR3 region has the DNA TGTGCCAGCAGAAGGGACACCTACGAGCAGTACTTC. Translating gives CASRRDTYEQYF.

Here the CDR3 DNA reads TGTGCCAGCAGCAAATCCGATCAGTTGAACAATGAGCAGTTCTTC. It encodes CASSKSDQLNNEQFF. The chain uses TRBV21-1 and TRBJ2-1; the D call TRBD1 from the table was never checked on the DNA. TRBV21-1 is classified as a pseudogene. There are 15 residues in the CDR3.

The chain uses TRBV15 and TRBJ2-7, with 10 bases lining up with TRBD1. The CDR3 is 15 residues long. The V and J ends lost 1 base and 2 bases, in that order; junction bases with no gene match: 2. The germline V gene has CDR1 LNHNV and CDR2 YYDKDF (reference sequence). The CDR3 sequence is CATSRGDRGAYEQYF. The CDR3 DNA follows: TGTGCCACCAGCAGAGGGGACAGGGGAGCCTACGAGCAGTACTTC.

CDR3 DNA: TGTGCCAGCAGCCCCTCAGACTGTTTAGGCCACGAGCAGTACTTC. Protein sequence: CASSPSDCLGHEQYF. The genes are TRBV3-1 (or the pseudogene TRBV3-2) and TRBJ2-7, with D unresolved. This CDR3 has 15 residues. V lost 4 bases, J lost 5 bases, and 18 bases lay in between. Germline V gene data show CDR1 as LGHDT and CDR2 as YNNKEL (reference sequence).

Here the CDR3 DNA reads TGTGCCAGCAGCCAAGGTGTCCGGGCCGGCGGGAATGAGCAGTTCTTC. This encodes CASSQGVRAGGNEQFF. The chain joins TRBV3-1 (or the pseudogene TRBV3-2) to TRBJ2-1; maybe TRBD2 (5 bases). The germline gives CDR1 LGHDT, CDR2 YNNKEL (reference sequence). Trimming shortened V by 1 base and J by 7 bases, and 17 bases separated the two germline ends. The CDR3 is 16 amino acids.

The rearrangement links TRBV11-2 to TRBJ2-1; TRBD2 matches 7 bases. Germline V gene lookup returns CDR1 SGHAT and CDR2 FQNNGV. The junction had 13 bases not matched to a gene; V was cut back by 6 bases and J by 5 bases. This CDR3 contains 16 residues. The CDR3 sequence: CASSPPGGRVHNEQFF. The CDR3 nucleotides read TGTGCCAGCAGTCCCCCTGGGGGGAGGGTCCACAATGAGCAGTTCTTC.

The chain carries TRBV28 and TRBJ1-4, with a tentative D call TRBD1 (5 bases). V was shortened by 4 bases and J by 0 bases, with 9 bases between the two germline ends. CDR1 and CDR2 (germline): MDHEN, SYDVKM. The CDR3 length is 15 residues. The CDR3 DNA follows: TGTGCCAGCAGTTCAACAGGCGCAACTAATGAAAAACTGTTTTTT. Protein: CASSSTGATNEKLFF.

This chain links TRBV28 with TRBJ1-1; unclear D gene. In germline, CDR1 is MDHEN, CDR2 SYDVKM. The CDR3 sequence is 13 residues long. Trimming stripped 6 bases from V and 6 bases from J, with 14 bases between. The DNA of the CDR3 is TGTGCCAGCAGCCGGAGTGGTGATCCTGAAGCTTTCTTT. Translated, it gives CASSRSGDPEAFF.

This clone was seen many times. The chain combines TRBV11-2 with TRBJ1-1; D is undetermined. Germline CDR1 reads SGHAT; CDR2 reads FQNNGV. V was shortened by 0 bases and J by 0 bases, with 17 bases between the two germline ends. This CDR3 region has 18 residues. The CDR3 protein is CASSLDETHGPLNTEAFF. The CDR3, as DNA: TGTGCCAGCAGCTTAGATGAGACACACGGCCCCTTGAACACTGAAGCTTTCTTT. Based on the CDR3 plus reference TRBV11-2 and TRBJ1-1, the full variable domain is EAGVAQSPRYKIIEKRQSVAFWCNPISGHATLYWYQQILGQGPKLLIQFQNNGVVDDSQLPKDRFSAERLKGVDSTLKIQPAKLEDSAVYLCASSLDETHGPLNTEAFFGQGTRLTVV.

The V call is TRBV6-1, the J call TRBJ2-7, with TRBD1 matching over 8 bases. Unmatched junction bases numbered 5, after V lost 2 bases and J lost 5 bases. Germline V lookup: CDR1 MNHNS, CDR2 SASEGT. The CDR3 covers 14 residues. CDR3 nucleotides: TGTGCCAGCAGTGAACTAGGACAGGGACACGAGCAGTACTTC. It specifies CASSELGQGHEQYF.

The chain carries TRBV29-1 and TRBJ1-2, with 12 bases identical to TRBD1. The germline V gene encodes CDR1 SQVTM and CDR2 ANQGSEA. CDR3 length equals 16 residues. V was clipped by 6 bases and J by 3 bases; unmatched bases: 11. CDR3 sequence reads: CSVDRDRGRGDYGYTF. The CDR3 coding sequence is TGCAGCGTGGACCGGGACAGGGGGCGAGGGGACTATGGCTACACCTTC.

J is TRBJ1-2 and V is TRBV28; no firm D call. Germline CDR1 reads MDHEN; CDR2 reads SYDVKM. CDR3 length equals 13 residues. Trimming removed 2 bases from V and 4 bases from J, with 8 bases in between. Here the CDR3 DNA reads TGTGCCAGCAGTTTACAGATGTCCTATGGCTACACCTTC. This sequence encodes CASSLQMSYGYTF.

This clone was counted only a few times. The chain uses TRBV27 and TRBJ1-1; maybe TRBD1 (5 bases). The V end lost 2 bases, the J end lost 4 bases, and 11 bases lay between the germline ends. Germline CDR1 is MNHEY and CDR2 is SMNVEV (reference sequence). This CDR3 comprises 14 residues. The CDR3 region is CASSLKGGTTEAFF. CDR3 sequence (DNA): TGTGCCAGCAGTTTAAAGGGAGGGACCACTGAAGCTTTCTTT.

This rearrangement joins TRBV7-2 to TRBJ1-2; 7 bases fit TRBD1. This CDR3 has 14 amino acids. V lost 0 bases, J lost 8 bases, and 6 bases stayed unmatched. Germline-derived CDR1 and CDR2 are SGHTA and FQGNSA. The CDR3 region has the DNA TGTGCCAGCAGCTTAGCGGGACAGTACTTGGGCTACACCTTC. The encoded protein is CASSLAGQYLGYTF.

The chain uses TRBV4-3 and TRBJ1-1; 7 positions agree with TRBD1. The CDR3 runs 14 residues. Germline loops: CDR1 LGHNA, CDR2 YSLEER. Trimming at V came to 6 bases and at J to 5 bases, leaving 9 bases not matched to a gene. The CDR3 region is CASRTTGVGTEAFF. DNA for the CDR3: TGCGCCAGCAGGACTACAGGGGTGGGAACTGAAGCTTTCTTT.

The chain uses TRBV3-1 (or the pseudogene TRBV3-2) and TRBJ2-7; 10 bases line up with TRBD2. Germline-derived CDR1 and CDR2 are LGHDT and YNNKEL (reference sequence). This CDR3 region has 16 residues. V was pared by 0 bases and J by 4 bases, with 6 bases of the junction left unmatched. In DNA, the CDR3 is TGTGCCAGCAGCCAAGACCGGGCTAGCGGGAGATACGAGCAGTACTTC. Residues: CASSQDRASGRYEQYF.

This chain uses TRBV28 with TRBJ2-5; weak D call: TRBD1 (7 bases). V gave up 5 bases and J gave up 5 bases, with 15 bases separating them. The CDR3 is 14 residues long. CDR1 and CDR2 (germline): MDHEN, SYDVKM. Written as DNA, the CDR3 is TGTGCCAGCAGTCGTCAGGCGGGACAGGAGACCCAGTACTTC. Amino acid sequence: CASSRQAGQETQYF.